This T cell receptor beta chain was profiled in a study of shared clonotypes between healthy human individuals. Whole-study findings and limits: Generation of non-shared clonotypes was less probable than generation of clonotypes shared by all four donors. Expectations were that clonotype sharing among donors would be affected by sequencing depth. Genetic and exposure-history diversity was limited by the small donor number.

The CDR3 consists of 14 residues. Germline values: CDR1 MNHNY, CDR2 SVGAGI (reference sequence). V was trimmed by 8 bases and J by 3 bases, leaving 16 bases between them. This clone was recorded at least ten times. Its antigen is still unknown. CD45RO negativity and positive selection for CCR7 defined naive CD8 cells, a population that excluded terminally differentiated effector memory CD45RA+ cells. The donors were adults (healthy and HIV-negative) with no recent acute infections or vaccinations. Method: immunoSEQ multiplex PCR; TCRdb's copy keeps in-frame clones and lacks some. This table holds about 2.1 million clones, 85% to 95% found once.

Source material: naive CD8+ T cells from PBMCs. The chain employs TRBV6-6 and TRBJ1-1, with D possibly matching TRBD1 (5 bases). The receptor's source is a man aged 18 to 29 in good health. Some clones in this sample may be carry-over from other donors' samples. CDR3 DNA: TGTGCCAGCGGCATAGGGGCTACGTACACTGAAGCTTTCTTT. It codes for CASGIGATYTEAFF.